This TCR beta chain was recovered during a study of CD4+ T cells in melanoma (dated by TCRdb to between 2021 and 2024). General notes on the study: The study investigated neoantigen-specific CD4+ T cells in human melanoma. Here is what the overall study found, with its caveats: Neoantigen-specific CD4+ T cells in melanoma were reported to have a range of differentiation states. Neoantigen-specific CD4+ T cells were reported to be correlated with the function of CD8+ T cells, macrophages and B cells.

Libraries were made using the immunoSEQ multiplex PCR assay. TCRdb mirrors the immuneACCESS table, restricted to in-frame sequences. Some clones are absent from its copies; in checked studies, under half trace to an unresolved V gene, and the reason for the others is unknown. Present in this sample are some 150,000 clones, around nine tenths of which were seen just once. Jointly, the top ten make up 1.5% of the sample. This clone was counted once. What antigen it recognizes has not been identified. No base quality values were provided; no much bigger clone lies one nucleotide off. The donors were people with melanoma. Deletion took 1 base off V and 1 base off J, with a span of 10 bases between the germline ends. The CDR3 holds 15 amino acids from the cysteine to the phenylalanine. Left in the record is the CDR3 DNA by itself, 45 bases read in frame from the first base. The germline V gene gives CDR1 as SNHLY and CDR2 as FYNNEI.

The rearrangement combines TRBV2 with TRBJ2-5; TRBD2 could be the D gene, as 6 bases match. The clonotype was recovered from a human donor with melanoma. The sequenced DNA: TGTGCCAGCAGTGAAGAGGAGGGTTCCCAAGAGACCCAGTACTTC. Its protein reads: CASSEEEGSQETQYF.